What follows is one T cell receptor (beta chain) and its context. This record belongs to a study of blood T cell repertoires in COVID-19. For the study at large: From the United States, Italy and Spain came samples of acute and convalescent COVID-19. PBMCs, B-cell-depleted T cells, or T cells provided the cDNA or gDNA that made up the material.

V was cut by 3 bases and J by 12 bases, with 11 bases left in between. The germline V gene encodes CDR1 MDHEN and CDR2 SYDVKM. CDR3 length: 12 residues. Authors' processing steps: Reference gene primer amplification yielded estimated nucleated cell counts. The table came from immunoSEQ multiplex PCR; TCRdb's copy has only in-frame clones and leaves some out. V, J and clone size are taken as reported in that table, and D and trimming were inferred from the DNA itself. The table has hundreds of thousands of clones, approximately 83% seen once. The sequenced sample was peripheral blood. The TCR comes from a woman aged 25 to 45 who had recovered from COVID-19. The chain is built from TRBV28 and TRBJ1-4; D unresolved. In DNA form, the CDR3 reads TGTGCCAGCAGTTTGTCGCAAACGGAACTGTTTTTT. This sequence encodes CASSLSQTELFF.